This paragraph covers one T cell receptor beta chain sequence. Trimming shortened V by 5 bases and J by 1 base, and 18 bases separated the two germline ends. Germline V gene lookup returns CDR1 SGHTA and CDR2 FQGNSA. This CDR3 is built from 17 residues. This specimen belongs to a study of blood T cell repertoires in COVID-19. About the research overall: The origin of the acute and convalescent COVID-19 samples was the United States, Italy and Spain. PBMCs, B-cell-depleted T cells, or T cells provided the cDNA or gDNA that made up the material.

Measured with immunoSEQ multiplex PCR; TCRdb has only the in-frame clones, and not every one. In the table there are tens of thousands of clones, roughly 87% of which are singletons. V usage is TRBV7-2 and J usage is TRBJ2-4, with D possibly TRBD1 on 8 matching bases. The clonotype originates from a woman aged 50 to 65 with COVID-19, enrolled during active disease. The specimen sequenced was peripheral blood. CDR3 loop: CASSPRTGGGAKNIQYF. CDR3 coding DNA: TGTGCCAGCAGCCCTCGAACAGGGGGGGGTGCCAAAAACATTCAGTACTTC.